This TCR beta chain was documented in a study of cytomegalovirus exposure and HLA in healthy donors. Study-level findings and limits: The study listed around 150 cytomegalovirus-associated TCR beta chains.

This clone came up once. The antigen remains unidentified. The PCR had 60 Vbeta and 13 Jbeta primers. TCRdb keeps only in-frame clones here, not all; method: immunoSEQ multiplex PCR. Among some 140,000 clones listed, about 87% were seen once. The clonotype comes from a woman aged 25 to 39 in good health and CMV-seronegative. Sequenced sample: PBMCs.

In DNA form, the CDR3 reads TGTGCCAGCAGCATAGGGGCTCAGGGCTACGAGCAGTACTTC. Protein: CASSIGAQGYEQYF. V is TRBV7-8 and J is TRBJ2-7; possibly TRBD1 for D (5 bases). Germline loops: CDR1 SGHVS, CDR2 FQNEAQ. V lost 5 bases to trimming and J lost 3 bases, with 14 bases between them. The length of the CDR3 is 14 residues.